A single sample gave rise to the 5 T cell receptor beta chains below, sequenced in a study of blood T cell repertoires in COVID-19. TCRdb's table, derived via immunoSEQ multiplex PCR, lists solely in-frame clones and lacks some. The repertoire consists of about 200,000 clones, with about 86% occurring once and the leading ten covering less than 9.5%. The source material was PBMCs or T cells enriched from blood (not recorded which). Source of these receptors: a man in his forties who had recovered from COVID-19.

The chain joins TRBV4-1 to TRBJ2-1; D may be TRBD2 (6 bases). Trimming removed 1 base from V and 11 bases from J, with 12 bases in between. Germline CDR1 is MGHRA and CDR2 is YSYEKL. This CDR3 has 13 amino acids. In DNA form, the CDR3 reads TGCGCCAGCAGCCAAGTCACACGGGAGCAGCAGTTCTTC. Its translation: CASSQVTREQQFF.

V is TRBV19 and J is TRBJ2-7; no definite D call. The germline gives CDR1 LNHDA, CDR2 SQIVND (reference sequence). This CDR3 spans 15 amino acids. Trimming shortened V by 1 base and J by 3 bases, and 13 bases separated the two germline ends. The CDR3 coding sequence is TGTGCCAGTAGTATAGGTGGGTCTTCGGGCTACGAGCAGTACTTC. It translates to CASSIGGSSGYEQYF.

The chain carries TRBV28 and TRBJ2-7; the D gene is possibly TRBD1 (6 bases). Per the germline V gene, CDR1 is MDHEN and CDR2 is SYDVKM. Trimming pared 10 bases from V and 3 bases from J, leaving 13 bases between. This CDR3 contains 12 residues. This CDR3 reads CATQGPYYEQYF. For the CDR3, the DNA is TGTGCCACCCAGGGGCCTTACTACGAGCAGTACTTC.

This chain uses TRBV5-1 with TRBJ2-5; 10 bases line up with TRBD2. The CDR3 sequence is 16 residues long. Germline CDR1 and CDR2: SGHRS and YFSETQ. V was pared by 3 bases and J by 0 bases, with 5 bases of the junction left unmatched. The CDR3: CASSYLAGEYQETQYF. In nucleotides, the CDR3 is TGCGCCAGCAGCTACCTAGCGGGGGAGTACCAAGAGACCCAGTACTTC.

The CDR3 DNA sequence: TGTGCCAGCAGTACCGCGGGGGGGGCAGATACGCAGTATTTT. Its protein is CASSTAGGADTQYF. The rearrangement uses TRBV2 and TRBJ2-3; 9 bases fit TRBD2. The V gene's germline CDR1 is SNHLY and CDR2 FYNNEI. V gave up 5 bases and J gave up 4 bases; unmatched junction bases: 4. The CDR3 consists of 14 residues.